This T cell receptor beta chain was recorded in a study of regulatory T cells in long-lasting Graves disease. The wider study: Less than 3 months of antithyroid drugs had been taken by newly diagnosed Graves' patients. Study-wide findings and caveats: The persistent group shared 2,741 public clonotypes, more than the approximately 970 shared by new patients.

This CDR3 comprises 17 residues. Germline CDR1 and CDR2: MDHEN and SYDVKM. V trimming: 1 base; J trimming: 6 bases; junction bases outside the gene matches: 14. HTBI primers from iRepertoire and Arm-PCR of CDR3 regions yielded the TCR beta libraries. From the multiplex PCR reads, TCRdb called clonotypes with MiXCR, one entry per CDR3 protein. The profile shows 550,000 to 650,000 distinct CDR3 sequences, 15% to 20% of them singletons. Time point specified: newly diagnosed GD, antithyroid drugs for less than 3 months. PBMCs were the source of the RNA used for TCR sequencing. This clonotype came up a few times. Its antigen remains unknown. This sample was also put to use in a study of T cells in Graves' hyperthyroidism and ophthalmopathy. That report adds: Patients aged 18 to 65 with hyperthyroidism were newly diagnosed, with duration under 2 months. Diagnoses were established using clinical symptoms, serum thyroxine and TRAb, thyroid ultrasound and orbital computed tomography.

Sample: peripheral blood mononuclear cells (PBMCs), taken at new diagnosis, from a patient treated with antithyroid drugs. This chain joins TRBV28 and TRBJ2-7; 8 bases match TRBD1. The sequence came from a man aged 18 to 29 with Graves disease. CDR3 coding DNA: TGTGCCAGCAGTTTATATTTCGGCACAGGGGGGTCGCGCGAGCAGTACTTC. This encodes CASSLYFGTGGSREQYF.